This TCR beta chain was sequenced for a study of blood T cell repertoires in COVID-19. At the level of the study: Material from acute and convalescent COVID-19 was sourced from the United States, Italy and Spain. PBMCs, B-cell-depleted T cells, or T cells provided the cDNA or gDNA that made up the material.

Trimming removed 2 bases from V and 4 bases from J, with 14 bases in between. This CDR3 comprises 15 residues. CDR1 SNHLY and CDR2 FYNNEI come from the germline V gene. How the authors handled the data: Estimated nucleated cell counts came from reference gene primer amplification. Profiled with immunoSEQ multiplex PCR; TCRdb holds only in-frame clones, not every one. V and J calls and clone size come straight from that table; D and trimming were deduced from the DNA. The profile shows roughly 100,000 clones, around 74% of them singletons. The rearrangement joins TRBV2 to TRBJ1-2; D is perhaps TRBD1 (5 bases). The sequenced sample was peripheral blood. This TCR derives from a woman in her seventies with acute or convalescent COVID-19. CDR3 loop: CASSERAGMSYGYTF. In DNA form, the CDR3 reads TGTGCCAGCAGTGAAAGGGCAGGGATGAGCTATGGCTACACCTTC.